These T cell receptor beta chains were read from a single sample in a study of CD8 T cells in ankylosing spondylitis. A single record per CDR3 protein comes from TCRdb applying MiXCR to the 5' RACE reads. The table has 200,000 to 300,000 distinct CDR3 sequences, 30% to 35% seen once; the top ten hold 4% to 5%. The sample comprised blood, either unsorted or a sorted T cell fraction (not recorded which). These receptors were collected from a male donor with ankylosing spondylitis or in good health (not recorded which). Both conserved end residues are part of each CDR3. Fields, in order: J gene, clone size, V gene, D gene, CDR3 protein, CDR3 DNA. The D gene is left open where the match is weak. The size field is filled for only some rows; it gives once, few, many or a size class.

J gene: TRBJ2-7
clone size: -
V gene: TRBV10-2
D gene: -
CDR3 protein: CASSEVFGPSGGSNF
CDR3 DNA: TGCGCCAGCAGTGAGGTTTTCGGACCATCTGGGGGGAGTAACTTC

J gene: TRBJ2-1
clone size: many
V gene: TRBV20-1
D gene: TRBD2
CDR3 protein: CSALSGGYYNEQFF
CDR3 DNA: TGCAGTGCCCTAAGCGGGGGCTATTACAATGAGCAGTTCTTC

J gene: TRBJ1-1
clone size: -
V gene: TRBV12-3/TRBV12-4
D gene: -
CDR3 protein: CASSFVIDRNRPLNTEAFF
CDR3 DNA: TGTGCCAGCAGTTTTGTTATCGACAGGAATCGTCCCCTGAACACTGAAGCTTTCTTT

J gene: TRBJ2-3
clone size: -
V gene: TRBV5-1
D gene: TRBD1
CDR3 protein: CASSLEGQKYTDTQYF
CDR3 DNA: TGCGCCAGCAGCTTGGAGGGACAGAAATACACAGATACGCAGTATTTT

J gene: TRBJ1-1
clone size: few
V gene: TRBV29-1
D gene: -
CDR3 protein: CSARTGAWMNTEAFF
CDR3 DNA: TGCAGCGCCCGAACAGGAGCCTGGATGAACACTGAAGCTTTCTTT

J gene: TRBJ2-7
clone size: few
V gene: TRBV5-6
D gene: -
CDR3 protein: CASSLRSSGIGRGYEQYF
CDR3 DNA: TGTGCCAGCAGCTTGAGGAGTTCAGGGATTGGGAGAGGCTACGAGCAGTACTTC

J gene: TRBJ2-5
clone size: -
V gene: TRBV20-1
D gene: TRBD2
CDR3 protein: CSARKAGGGWETQYF
CDR3 DNA: TGCAGTGCTAGAAAAGCGGGGGGAGGCTGGGAGACCCAGTACTTC

J gene: TRBJ2-7
clone size: few
V gene: TRBV20-1
D gene: -
CDR3 protein: CSARGRGRNYEQYF
CDR3 DNA: TGCAGTGCTAGGGGGCGGGGGCGCAACTACGAGCAGTACTTC

J gene: TRBJ1-6
clone size: -
V gene: TRBV27
D gene: -
CDR3 protein: CASGGRRDNSPLHF
CDR3 DNA: TGTGCCAGCGGGGGGAGGAGGGACAATTCACCCCTCCACTTT

J gene: TRBJ2-4
clone size: few
V gene: TRBV12-3/TRBV12-4
D gene: -
CDR3 protein: CASSLVPGLGIQYF
CDR3 DNA: TGTGCCAGCAGTTTAGTTCCGGGACTGGGCATTCAGTACTTC

J gene: TRBJ2-1
clone size: -
V gene: TRBV5-5
D gene: TRBD1
CDR3 protein: CASRGQGSNEQFF
CDR3 DNA: TGTGCCAGCAGGGGACAGGGTTCCAATGAGCAGTTCTTC

J gene: TRBJ1-5
clone size: few
V gene: TRBV3-1
D gene: -
CDR3 protein: CASSQDWDQPQHF
CDR3 DNA: TGTGCCAGCAGCCAAGATTGGGATCAGCCCCAGCATTTT

J gene: TRBJ2-1
clone size: -
V gene: TRBV5-1
D gene: TRBD2
CDR3 protein: CASSLGLAGGSYNEQFF
CDR3 DNA: TGCGCCAGCAGCTTGGGACTAGCGGGGGGAAGCTACAATGAGCAGTTCTTC

J gene: TRBJ2-2
clone size: -
V gene: TRBV12-3/TRBV12-4
D gene: -
CDR3 protein: CASSFIGPGELFF
CDR3 DNA: TGTGCCAGCAGTTTTATTGGCCCCGGGGAGCTGTTTTTT

J gene: TRBJ2-7
clone size: -
V gene: TRBV20-1
D gene: -
CDR3 protein: CSARPRQTTPEQYF
CDR3 DNA: TGCAGTGCTAGACCCCGGCAGACAACCCCGGAGCAGTACTTC

J gene: TRBJ2-3
clone size: -
V gene: TRBV15
D gene: -
CDR3 protein: CATSRDAKSTDTQYF
CDR3 DNA: TGTGCCACCAGCAGAGATGCCAAGAGCACAGATACGCAGTATTTT

J gene: TRBJ1-1
clone size: -
V gene: TRBV12-3/TRBV12-4
D gene: -
CDR3 protein: CASRTLNTEAFF
CDR3 DNA: TGTGCCAGCAGGACATTGAACACTGAAGCTTTCTTT

J gene: TRBJ2-7
clone size: -
V gene: TRBV12-3/TRBV12-4
D gene: -
CDR3 protein: CASSDGQSSSYEQYF
CDR3 DNA: TGTGCCAGCAGTGATGGACAGTCTAGCTCCTACGAGCAGTACTTC

J gene: TRBJ2-1
clone size: few
V gene: TRBV6-5
D gene: -
CDR3 protein: CASSYSIGMGDISYNEQFF
CDR3 DNA: TGTGCCAGCAGTTACTCGATTGGCATGGGGGATATCTCCTACAATGAGCAGTTCTTC

J gene: TRBJ2-3
clone size: -
V gene: TRBV12-3/TRBV12-4
D gene: -
CDR3 protein: CASSLARRETDTQYF
CDR3 DNA: TGTGCCAGCAGTTTAGCCCGCCGGGAGACAGATACGCAGTATTTT

J gene: TRBJ2-5
clone size: -
V gene: TRBV3-1
D gene: TRBD2
CDR3 protein: CASSQGFLGLQETQYF
CDR3 DNA: TGTGCCAGCAGCCAAGGTTTCCTGGGACTACAAGAGACCCAGTACTTC

J gene: TRBJ2-7
clone size: -
V gene: TRBV5-1
D gene: -
CDR3 protein: CASSSGARQYF
CDR3 DNA: TGCGCCAGCAGCAGTGGGGCCCGGCAGTACTTC

J gene: TRBJ2-1
clone size: -
V gene: TRBV7-2
D gene: TRBD2
CDR3 protein: CASSLVGGALAEQFF
CDR3 DNA: TGTGCCAGCAGCTTAGTCGGGGGGGCCCTGGCTGAGCAGTTCTTC

J gene: TRBJ2-3
clone size: few
V gene: TRBV5-6
D gene: TRBD1
CDR3 protein: CASSRRGYGDTQYF
CDR3 DNA: TGTGCCAGCAGTCGCAGGGGGTATGGAGATACGCAGTATTTT

J gene: TRBJ1-1
clone size: once
V gene: TRBV11-2
D gene: -
CDR3 protein: CASSPTRTGEAFF
CDR3 DNA: TGTGCCAGCAGCCCAACCCGGACGGGGGAAGCTTTCTTT

J gene: TRBJ2-3
clone size: -
V gene: TRBV12-3/TRBV12-4
D gene: -
CDR3 protein: CASSLTRYTDTQYF
CDR3 DNA: TGTGCCAGCAGTTTAACGAGGTACACAGATACGCAGTATTTT

J gene: TRBJ1-6
clone size: -
V gene: TRBV7-9
D gene: TRBD1
CDR3 protein: CASSPGQGSSPLHF
CDR3 DNA: TGTGCCAGCAGCCCTGGACAGGGCAGTTCACCCCTCCACTTT

J gene: TRBJ2-7
clone size: -
V gene: TRBV15
D gene: -
CDR3 protein: CATSSPMFSYEQYF
CDR3 DNA: TGTGCCACCAGCAGCCCAATGTTCTCCTACGAGCAGTACTTC

J gene: TRBJ2-5
clone size: few
V gene: TRBV20-1
D gene: TRBD2
CDR3 protein: CSASVSRRGGWETQYF
CDR3 DNA: TGCAGTGCTAGCGTGTCTCGGCGGGGGGGCTGGGAGACCCAGTACTTC

J gene: TRBJ2-3
clone size: -
V gene: TRBV7-6
D gene: TRBD1
CDR3 protein: CASSPHPTGARTDTQYF
CDR3 DNA: TGTGCCAGCAGCCCGCACCCGACAGGGGCCCGCACAGATACGCAGTATTTT

J gene: TRBJ2-3
clone size: -
V gene: TRBV29-1
D gene: -
CDR3 protein: CSVERPPGTDTQYF
CDR3 DNA: TGCAGCGTTGAACGTCCCCCCGGCACAGATACGCAGTATTTT

J gene: TRBJ1-1
clone size: few
V gene: TRBV20-1
D gene: TRBD1
CDR3 protein: CSAHSGTGDTEAFF
CDR3 DNA: TGCAGTGCTCATTCCGGGACAGGGGACACTGAAGCTTTCTTT

J gene: TRBJ2-7
clone size: -
V gene: TRBV6-6
D gene: -
CDR3 protein: CASCWRGAGEQYF
CDR3 DNA: TGTGCCAGCTGCTGGCGGGGTGCCGGCGAGCAGTACTTC

J gene: TRBJ2-7
clone size: -
V gene: TRBV18
D gene: TRBD2
CDR3 protein: CASSPPRLAGPPYEQYF
CDR3 DNA: TGTGCCAGCTCACCACCGAGGCTAGCGGGTCCCCCCTACGAGCAGTACTTC

J gene: TRBJ2-3
clone size: few
V gene: TRBV7-2
D gene: TRBD2
CDR3 protein: CASSMTSGGVTDTQYF
CDR3 DNA: TGTGCCAGCAGCATGACTAGCGGGGGGGTCACAGATACGCAGTATTTT

J gene: TRBJ2-1
clone size: -
V gene: TRBV6-1
D gene: -
CDR3 protein: CASTETTGVTYNEQFF
CDR3 DNA: TGTGCCAGCACCGAAACAACCGGGGTAACCTACAATGAGCAGTTCTTC

J gene: TRBJ2-5
clone size: -
V gene: TRBV9
D gene: -
CDR3 protein: CASSPVGAGETQYF
CDR3 DNA: TGTGCCAGCAGCCCGGTGGGGGCGGGAGAGACCCAGTACTTC

J gene: TRBJ1-2
clone size: few
V gene: TRBV10-3
D gene: -
CDR3 protein: CAIDTNYGYTF
CDR3 DNA: TGTGCCATTGACACTAACTATGGCTACACCTTC

J gene: TRBJ2-2
clone size: -
V gene: TRBV20-1
D gene: -
CDR3 protein: CSATHQTGELFF
CDR3 DNA: TGCAGTGCTACCCACCAGACCGGGGAGCTGTTTTTT

J gene: TRBJ2-5
clone size: -
V gene: TRBV5-1
D gene: TRBD2
CDR3 protein: CASSYSSGQETQYF
CDR3 DNA: TGCGCCAGCAGCTATTCTAGCGGCCAAGAGACCCAGTACTTC

J gene: TRBJ2-7
clone size: -
V gene: TRBV29-1
D gene: -
CDR3 protein: CSVDSGNSLYEQYF
CDR3 DNA: TGCAGCGTTGATTCGGGGAATTCTCTCTACGAGCAGTACTTC

J gene: TRBJ2-4
clone size: -
V gene: TRBV20-1
D gene: TRBD2
CDR3 protein: CSALRRSGGTKNIQYF
CDR3 DNA: TGCAGTGCTTTAAGGAGGAGCGGGGGTACCAAAAACATTCAGTACTTC

J gene: TRBJ2-5
clone size: -
V gene: TRBV20-1
D gene: -
CDR3 protein: CSPGTDQETQYF
CDR3 DNA: TGCAGTCCTGGGACGGATCAAGAGACCCAGTACTTC